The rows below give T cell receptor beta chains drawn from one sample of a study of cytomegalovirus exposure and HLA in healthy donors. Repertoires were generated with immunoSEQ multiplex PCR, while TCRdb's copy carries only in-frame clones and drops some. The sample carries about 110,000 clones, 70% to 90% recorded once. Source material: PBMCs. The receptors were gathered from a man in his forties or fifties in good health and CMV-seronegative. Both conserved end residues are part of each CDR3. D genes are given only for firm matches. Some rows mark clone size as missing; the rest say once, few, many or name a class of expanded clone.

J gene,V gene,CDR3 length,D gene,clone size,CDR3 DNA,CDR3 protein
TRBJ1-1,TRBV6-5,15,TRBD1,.,TGTGCCAGCAGTCTCCGGGACAGGGTAGTGGGAGAAGCTTTCTTT,CASSLRDRVVGEAFF
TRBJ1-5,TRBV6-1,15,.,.,TGTGCCAGCAGTGAAGCGTACGGGAGCAATCAGCCCCAGCATTTT,CASSEAYGSNQPQHF
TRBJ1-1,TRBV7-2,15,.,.,TGTGCCAGCAGCTACCTGGGGCTAGGGAACACTGAAGCTTTCTTT,CASSYLGLGNTEAFF
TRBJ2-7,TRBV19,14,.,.,TGTGCCAGTAGTATAGGTCTCCCCGCAGACGAGCAGTACTTC,CASSIGLPADEQYF
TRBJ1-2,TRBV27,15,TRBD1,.,TGTGCCAGCAGTTCTACGACAGGGGGAGGCTATGGCTACACCTTC,CASSSTTGGGYGYTF
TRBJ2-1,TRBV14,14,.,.,TGTGCCAGCAGCCAAGGAACAGGGCGGAATGAGCAGTTCTTC,CASSQGTGRNEQFF
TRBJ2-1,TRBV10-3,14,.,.,TGTGCCATCAGCGACCAACTAACCAACAATGAGCAGTTCTTC,CAISDQLTNNEQFF
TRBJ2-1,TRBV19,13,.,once,TGTGCCGTAGGACTCCTCCCTTACAATGAGCAGTTCTTC,CAVGLLPYNEQFF
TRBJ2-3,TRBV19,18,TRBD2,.,TGTGCCAGTAGTCCCCGAGGTAGCGGGGGGGCTCGCACAGATACGCAGTATTTT,CASSPRGSGGARTDTQYF
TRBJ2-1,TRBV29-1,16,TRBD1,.,TGCAGCGTTGAGGACTCGGGACAGGGTTCCTACAATGAGCAGTTCTTC,CSVEDSGQGSYNEQFF
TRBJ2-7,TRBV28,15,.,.,TGTGCCAGCAGAACCAAAGGACAGAATCCCTACGAGCAGTACTTC,CASRTKGQNPYEQYF
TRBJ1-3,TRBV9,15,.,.,TGTGCCAGCAGCGTAACTTCAGGGTCTGGAAACACCATATATTTT,CASSVTSGSGNTIYF
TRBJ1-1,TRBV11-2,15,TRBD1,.,TGTGCCAGCAGCTTAGATCAGGGGGCGCGTACTGAAGCTTTCTTT,CASSLDQGARTEAFF
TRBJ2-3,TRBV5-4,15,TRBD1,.,TGTGCCAGCAGACCGACAGGGGGCAAGACAGATACGCAGTATTTT,CASRPTGGKTDTQYF
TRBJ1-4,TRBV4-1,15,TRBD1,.,TGCGCCAGCAGCCAAGTGACAGGGGGCGGGAAAAAACTGTTTTTT,CASSQVTGGGKKLFF
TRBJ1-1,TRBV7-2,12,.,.,TGTGCCAGCAGCTTAGACGGCACTGAAGCTTTCTTT,CASSLDGTEAFF
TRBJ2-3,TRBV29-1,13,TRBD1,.,TGCAGCGTTGATGCGTCAGGGGGAGATACGCAGTATTTT,CSVDASGGDTQYF
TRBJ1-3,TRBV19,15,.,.,TGTGCCAGTAACCAGAATAAGTACGCTGGAAACACCATATATTTT,CASNQNKYAGNTIYF
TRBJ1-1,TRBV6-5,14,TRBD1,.,TGTGCCAGCAGGGCGGACAGGGGGCGGACTGAAGCTTTCTTT,CASRADRGRTEAFF
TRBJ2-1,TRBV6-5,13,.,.,TGTGCCAGCAGTTCACTAGGCCACAATGAGCAGTTCTTC,CASSSLGHNEQFF
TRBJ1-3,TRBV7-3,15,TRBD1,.,TGTGCCAGCAGCCCAGGGACAGGGATCGGAAACACCATATATTTT,CASSPGTGIGNTIYF
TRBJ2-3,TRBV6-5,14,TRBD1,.,TGTGCCAGCAGTTATCTGGACAGGGCAGATACGCAGTATTTT,CASSYLDRADTQYF
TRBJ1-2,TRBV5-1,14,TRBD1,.,TGCGCCAGCAGCTCACAGGGGGCCCACTATGGCTACACCTTC,CASSSQGAHYGYTF
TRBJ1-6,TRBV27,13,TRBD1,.,TGTGCCAGCAGGGGGACAGGGCATTCACCCCTCCACTTT,CASRGTGHSPLHF
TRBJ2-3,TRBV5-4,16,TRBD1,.,TGTGCCAGCAGCTACTATCGGGACAGCTCCACAGATACGCAGTATTTT,CASSYYRDSSTDTQYF
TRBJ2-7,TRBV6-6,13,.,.,TGTGCCAGCACCTTAGGACTGAGCTACGAGCAGTACTTC,CASTLGLSYEQYF
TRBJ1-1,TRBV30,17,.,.,TGTGCCTGGACCACTCCAGGGGCAGTCCTCATGAACACTGAAGCTTTCTTT,CAWTTPGAVLMNTEAFF
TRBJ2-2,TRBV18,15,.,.,TGTGCCAGCTCACCTTCCGGGTCCCCAACCGGGGAGCTGTTTTTT,CASSPSGSPTGELFF
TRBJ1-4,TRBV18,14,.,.,TGTGCCAGCTCACCACCCGGGGAAACAGAAAAACTGTTTTTT,CASSPPGETEKLFF
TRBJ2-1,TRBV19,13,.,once,TGTGCCAGTAGTATAACACGAAACAATGAGCAGTTCTTC,CASSITRNNEQFF
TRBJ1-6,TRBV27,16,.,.,TGTGCCAGCAGACCCGGGGTGAGCTCCTATAATTCACCCCTCCACTTT,CASRPGVSSYNSPLHF
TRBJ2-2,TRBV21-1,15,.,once,TGTGCCAGCAACACAGGGGGGTCTGGCACCGGGGAGCTGTTTTTT,CASNTGGSGTGELFF
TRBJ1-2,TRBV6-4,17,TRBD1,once,TGTGCCAGCAGTGGGGAACCTCGGGACAGGGTTAACTATGGCTACACCTTC,CASSGEPRDRVNYGYTF
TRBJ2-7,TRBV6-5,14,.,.,TGTGCCAGCAGCCCGGAGGCAGGCTCCTACGAGCAGTACTTC,CASSPEAGSYEQYF
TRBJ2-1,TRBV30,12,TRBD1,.,TGTGCCTGGCGACAGGGGTGGAATGAGCAGTTCTTC,CAWRQGWNEQFF
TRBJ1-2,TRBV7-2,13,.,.,TGTGCCAGCAGCTTTGATCCGGGTCCTGGCTACACCTTC,CASSFDPGPGYTF
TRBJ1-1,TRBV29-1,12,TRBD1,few,TGCAGCGTTGCGACAGGGAGCACTGAAGCTTTCTTT,CSVATGSTEAFF
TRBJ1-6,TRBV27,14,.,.,TGTGCCAGCAGTTTTCAGGGGCTTGATTCACCCCTCCACTTT,CASSFQGLDSPLHF
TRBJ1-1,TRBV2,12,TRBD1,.,TGTGCCAGCAGTGACCGACAGGGTGGAGCTTTCTTT,CASSDRQGGAFF
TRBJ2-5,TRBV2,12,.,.,TGTGCCAGCACTAGTGACAGGTCGACCCAGTACTTC,CASTSDRSTQYF
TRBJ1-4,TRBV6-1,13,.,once,TGTGCCAGCAGCGCCGTCCGGGGTGAAAAACTGTTTTTT,CASSAVRGEKLFF
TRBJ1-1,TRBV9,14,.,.,TGTGCCAGCAGCGTAGGGCAGGCACGCACTGAAGCTTTCTTT,CASSVGQARTEAFF
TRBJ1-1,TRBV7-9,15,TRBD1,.,TGTGCCAGCAGCCCCGGGACAGGGGCTGTCACTGAAGCTTTCTTT,CASSPGTGAVTEAFF
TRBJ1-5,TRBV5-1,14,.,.,TGCGCCAGCAGCTTGGCGGGAGGGAATCAGCCCCAGCATTTT,CASSLAGGNQPQHF
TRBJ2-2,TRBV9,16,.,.,TGTGCCAGCAGCCCTCAACAGGGCATTAACACCGGGGAGCTGTTTTTT,CASSPQQGINTGELFF
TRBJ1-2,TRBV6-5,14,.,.,TGTGCCAGCAGCCCCGATAGATCTAACTATGGCTACACCTTC,CASSPDRSNYGYTF
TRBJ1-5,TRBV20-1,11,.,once,TGCAGTGCTGGTAGCGGGCAGCCCCAGCATTTT,CSAGSGQPQHF
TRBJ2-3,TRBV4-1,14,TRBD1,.,TGCGCCAGCAGCCCGCCGACAGGGACAGATACGCAGTATTTT,CASSPPTGTDTQYF
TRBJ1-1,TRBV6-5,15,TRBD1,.,TGTGCCAGCAGTCGGACAGGGTGGGCGAACACTGAAGCTTTCTTT,CASSRTGWANTEAFF